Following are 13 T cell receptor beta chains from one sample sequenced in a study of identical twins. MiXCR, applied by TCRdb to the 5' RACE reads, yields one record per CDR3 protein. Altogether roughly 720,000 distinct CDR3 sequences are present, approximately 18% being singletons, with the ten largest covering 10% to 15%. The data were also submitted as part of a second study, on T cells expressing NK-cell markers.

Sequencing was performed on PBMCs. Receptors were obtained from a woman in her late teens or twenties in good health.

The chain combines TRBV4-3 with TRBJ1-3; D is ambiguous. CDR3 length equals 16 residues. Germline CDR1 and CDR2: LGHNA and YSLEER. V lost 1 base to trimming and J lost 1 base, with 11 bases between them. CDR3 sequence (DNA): TGCGCCAGCAGCCAAGCCGCATCGAGATCTGGAAACACCATATATTTT. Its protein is CASSQAASRSGNTIYF.

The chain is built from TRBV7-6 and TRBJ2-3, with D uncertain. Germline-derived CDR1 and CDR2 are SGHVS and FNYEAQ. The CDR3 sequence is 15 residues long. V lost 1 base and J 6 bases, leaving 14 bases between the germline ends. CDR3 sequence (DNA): TGTGCCAGCAGCTTAGAGGTGGGATCACCCGATACGCAGTATTTT. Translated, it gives CASSLEVGSPDTQYF. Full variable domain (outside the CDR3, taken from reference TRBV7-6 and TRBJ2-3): GAGVSQSPRYKVTKRGQDVALRCDPISGHVSLYWYRQALGQGPEFLTYFNYEAQQDKSGLPNDRFSAERPEGSISTLTIQRTEQRDSAMYRCASSLEVGSPDTQYFGPGTRLTVL.

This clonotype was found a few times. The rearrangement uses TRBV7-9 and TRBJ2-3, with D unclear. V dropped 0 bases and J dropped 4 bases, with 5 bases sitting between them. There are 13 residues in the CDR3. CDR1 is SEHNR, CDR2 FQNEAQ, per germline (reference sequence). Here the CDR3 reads CASSLAAADTQYF. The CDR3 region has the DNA TGTGCCAGCAGCTTAGCCGCTGCAGATACGCAGTATTTT. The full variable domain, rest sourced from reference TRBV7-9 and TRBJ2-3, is DTGVSQNPRHKITKRGQNVTFRCDPISEHNRLYWYRQTLGQGPEFLTYFQNEAQLEKSRLLSDRFSAERPKGSFSTLEIQRTEQGDSAMYLCASSLAAADTQYFGPGTRLTVL.

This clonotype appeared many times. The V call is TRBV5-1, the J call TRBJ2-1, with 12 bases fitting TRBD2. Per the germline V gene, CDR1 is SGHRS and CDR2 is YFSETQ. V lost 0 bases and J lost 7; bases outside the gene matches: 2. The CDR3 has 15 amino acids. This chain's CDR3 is CASSLGLAGVNEQFF. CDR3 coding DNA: TGCGCCAGCAGCTTGGGACTAGCGGGGGTGAATGAGCAGTTCTTC.

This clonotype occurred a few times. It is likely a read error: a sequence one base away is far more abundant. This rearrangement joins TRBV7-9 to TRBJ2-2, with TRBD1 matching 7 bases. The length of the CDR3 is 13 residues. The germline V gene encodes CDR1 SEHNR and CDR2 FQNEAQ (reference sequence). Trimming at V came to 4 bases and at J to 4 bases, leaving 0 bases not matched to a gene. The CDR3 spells CASSSGGTGELFF. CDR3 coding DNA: TGTGCCAGCAGCTCAGGGGGCACCGGGGAGCTGTTTTTT.

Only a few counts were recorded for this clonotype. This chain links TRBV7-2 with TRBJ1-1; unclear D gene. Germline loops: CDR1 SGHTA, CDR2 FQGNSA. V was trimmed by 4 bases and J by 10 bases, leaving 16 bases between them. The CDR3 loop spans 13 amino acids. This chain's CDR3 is CASSSLEPRGAFF. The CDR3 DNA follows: TGTGCCAGCAGCTCCCTCGAGCCCCGCGGAGCTTTCTTT.

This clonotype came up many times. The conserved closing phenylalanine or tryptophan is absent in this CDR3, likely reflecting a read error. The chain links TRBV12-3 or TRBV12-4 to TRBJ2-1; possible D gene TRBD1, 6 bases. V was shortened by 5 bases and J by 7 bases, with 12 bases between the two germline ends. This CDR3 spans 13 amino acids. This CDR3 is CASSSNRVNEQFL. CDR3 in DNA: TGTGCCAGCAGTAGCAACAGGGTTAATGAGCAGTTCCTC.

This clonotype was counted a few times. CDR3 sequence (DNA): TGCAGCGTTTCCGGACAGGGACTCTACGAGCAGTACTTC. This gives the protein CSVSGQGLYEQYF. This chain links TRBV29-1 with TRBJ2-7; 8 nucleotides line up with TRBD1. The germline V gene has CDR1 SQVTM and CDR2 ANQGSEA. The V segment lost 5 bases and the J segment 3 bases; nucleotides outside the gene matches: 6. The CDR3 length is 13 residues.

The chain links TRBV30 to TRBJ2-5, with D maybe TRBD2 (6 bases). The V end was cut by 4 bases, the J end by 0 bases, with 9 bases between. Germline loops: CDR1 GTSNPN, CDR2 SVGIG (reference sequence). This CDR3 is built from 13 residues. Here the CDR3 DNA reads TGTGCCTGGACCGTAGCGGACCAAGAGACCCAGTACTTC. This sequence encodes CAWTVADQETQYF.

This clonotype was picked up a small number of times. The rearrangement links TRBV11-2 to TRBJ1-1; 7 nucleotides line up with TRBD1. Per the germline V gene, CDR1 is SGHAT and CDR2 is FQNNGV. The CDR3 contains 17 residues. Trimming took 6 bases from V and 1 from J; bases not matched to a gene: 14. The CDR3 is CASREGRGRPSNTEAFF. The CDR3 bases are TGTGCCAGCAGAGAGGGAAGGGGGCGGCCATCGAACACTGAAGCTTTCTTT.

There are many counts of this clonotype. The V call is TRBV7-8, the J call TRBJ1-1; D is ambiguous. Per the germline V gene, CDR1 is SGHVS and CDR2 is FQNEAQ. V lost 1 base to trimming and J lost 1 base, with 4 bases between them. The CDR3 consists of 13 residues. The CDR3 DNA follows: TGTGCCAGCAGCTTAGTCAAGAACACTGAAGCTTTCTTT. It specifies CASSLVKNTEAFF.

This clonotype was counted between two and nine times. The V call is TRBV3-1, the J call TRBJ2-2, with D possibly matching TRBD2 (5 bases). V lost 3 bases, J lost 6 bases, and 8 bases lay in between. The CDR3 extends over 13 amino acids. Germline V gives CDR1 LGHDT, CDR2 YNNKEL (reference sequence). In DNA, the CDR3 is TGTGCCAGCAGCCAGAGGAGGCCCGGGGAGCTGTTTTTT. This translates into CASSQRRPGELFF.

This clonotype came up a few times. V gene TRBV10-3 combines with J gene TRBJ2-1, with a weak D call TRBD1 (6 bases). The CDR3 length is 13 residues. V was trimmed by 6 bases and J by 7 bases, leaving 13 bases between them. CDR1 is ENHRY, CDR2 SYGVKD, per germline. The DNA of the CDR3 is TGTGCCATCAGAAGGACAGTCATGAATGAGCAGTTCTTC. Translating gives CAIRRTVMNEQFF.